The 10 T cell receptor beta chains below all came from one sample that was sequenced in a study of immune evolution from preneoplasia to lung adenocarcinoma. The repertoire was sequenced with immunoSEQ multiplex PCR; TCRdb's copy has only in-frame clones and lacks some. The data show about 5,400 clones, with more than 75% seen just once and about 3.1% held by the top ten. Sequenced sample: FFPE invasive lung adenocarcinoma tissue. The receptors were sampled from a person between 45 and 75 years old with lung adenocarcinoma.

V and J are TRBV2 and TRBJ2-3; 9 bases agree with TRBD2. V lost 10 bases and J lost 4; bases outside the gene matches: 9. Per the germline V gene, CDR1 is SNHLY and CDR2 is FYNNEI. The CDR3 contains 14 residues. CDR3 amino acids: CATQPGLAADTQYF. The CDR3 nucleotides are TGTGCCACACAACCGGGACTAGCCGCAGATACGCAGTATTTT.

This clone occurred once. J is TRBJ2-7 and V is TRBV5-6, with a possible D match to TRBD1 (6 bases). V was trimmed by 0 bases and J by 5 bases, leaving 15 bases between them. The CDR3 runs 15 residues. From germline, CDR1 is SGHDT and CDR2 YYEEEE. CDR3 residues: CASSLGTAPMNEQYF. The CDR3 DNA reads as TGTGCCAGCAGCTTGGGGACAGCCCCGATGAACGAGCAGTACTTC. The full variable domain, in which reference TRBV5-6 and TRBJ2-7 provide the parts outside the CDR3, is DAGVTQSPTHLIKTRGQQVTLRCSPKSGHDTVSWYQQALGQGPQFIFQYYEEEERQRGNFPDRFSGHQFPNYSSELNVNALLLGDSALYLCASSLGTAPMNEQYFGPGTRLTVT.

The chain combines TRBV9 with TRBJ2-3; D call uncertain. Deletions cut 0 bases from V and 7 bases from J, with 9 bases between. The CDR3 extends over 13 amino acids. Germline V CDR1 and CDR2: SGDLS, YYNGEE. For the CDR3, the DNA is TGTGCCAGCAGCGTAGCTGAGGTAAATACGCAGTATTTT. Amino acid sequence: CASSVAEVNTQYF.

J is TRBJ2-2 and V is TRBV6-5, with D unclear. Germline-derived CDR1 and CDR2 are MNHEY and SVGAGI. The V gene lost 7 bases and the J gene lost 4 bases, with 10 bases spanning the gap. This CDR3 region has 13 residues. CDR3 DNA: TGTGCCAGCAAGCCCCCCCTCACCGGGGAGCTGTTTTTT. It encodes CASKPPLTGELFF.

The chain combines TRBV7-6 with TRBJ2-5; D gene uncertain. The CDR3 sequence is 12 residues long. Germline V gives CDR1 SGHVS, CDR2 FNYEAQ. Trimming removed 6 bases from V and 4 bases from J, with 9 bases in between. This CDR3 is CASSSDVETQYF. The CDR3 nucleotides are TGTGCCAGCAGTTCGGATGTAGAGACCCAGTACTTC.

This chain connects TRBV14 to TRBJ2-1, with D perhaps matching TRBD1 (5 bases). This CDR3 region has 15 residues. Trimming left V 4 bases short and J 4 bases short, with 14 bases between. Germline CDR1 is SGHDN and CDR2 is FVKESK. CDR3 sequence: CASSPRRGKYNEQFF. CDR3 nucleotides: TGTGCCAGCAGCCCCCGAAGGGGCAAATACAATGAGCAGTTCTTC.

The V and J genes are TRBV7-3 and TRBJ2-7, with TRBD1 identical over 9 bases. V shed 3 bases, J shed 3 bases, and the junction held 3 bases outside the gene matches. CDR1 is SGHTA and CDR2 is FQGTGA in the germline V gene. The CDR3 loop spans 14 amino acids. The DNA for the CDR3 is TGTGCCAGCAGCTTGGGGACAGGGAACTACGAGCAGTACTTC. This sequence encodes CASSLGTGNYEQYF.

The chain carries TRBV15 and TRBJ1-1; TRBD1 aligns across 7 bases. The CDR3 runs 15 residues. Trimming removed 0 bases from V and 8 bases from J; junction bases left unmatched: 9. CDR1 is LNHNV and CDR2 is YYDKDF in the germline V gene (reference sequence). The CDR3 sequence: CATSRDLKGGSEAFF. CDR3 sequence (DNA): TGTGCCACCAGCAGAGACCTAAAAGGGGGCAGCGAAGCTTTCTTT.

J is TRBJ2-7 and V is TRBV5-6; no reliable D call. Germline assignment: CDR1 SGHDT and CDR2 YYEEEE. This CDR3 has 15 residues. V gave up 1 base and J gave up 1 base, with 12 bases separating them. CDR3 in amino acids: CASSLWGIRSYEQYF. DNA for the CDR3: TGTGCCAGCAGCTTGTGGGGTATTCGATCCTACGAGCAGTACTTC.

V is TRBV11-2 and J is TRBJ1-2, with D tentatively TRBD1 (5 bases). V gave up 5 bases and J gave up 5 bases, with 6 bases separating them. The length of the CDR3 is 11 residues. CDR1 and CDR2 from the germline V gene are SGHAT and FQNNGV. CDR3 DNA: TGTGCCAGCAGCCCAGGGTATGGCTACACCTTC. This codes for CASSPGYGYTF.